This TCR beta chain was recorded in a study of blood T cell repertoires in COVID-19. Germline CDR1 reads SGHNT; CDR2 reads YYREEE (reference sequence). The CDR3 runs 16 residues. V was cut by 6 bases and J by 3 bases, with 18 bases left in between. Clones were read by immunoSEQ multiplex PCR, and TCRdb kept only the in-frame ones, dropping some. Seen here are around 130,000 clones, roughly 85% observed once, and the top ten hold roughly 4.5%. The chain combines TRBV5-4 with TRBJ2-2; D is perhaps TRBD2 (6 bases). What was sequenced was peripheral blood. This receptor was identified in a human donor in a cohort sampled during active COVID-19. The DNA for the CDR3 is TGTGCCAGCAACGTTAGGGGAGGTTCGGACACCGGGGAGCTGTTTTTT. Its translation: CASNVRGGSDTGELFF.